Given below is one T cell receptor (beta chain) in context. Per the authors' pipeline: Reference gene primer amplification yielded estimated nucleated cell counts. Assay: immunoSEQ multiplex PCR; the TCRdb copy retains only in-frame clones and omits some. V and J calls plus clone size are reproduced from that table; the DNA served to infer D and trimming. This sample carries roughly 250,000 clones, about 83% of them seen once, and the ten largest clones take 7.4%. This record belongs to a study of blood T cell repertoires in COVID-19. Study background: The samples span acute and convalescent COVID-19 from the United States, Italy and Spain. T cells, B-cell-depleted T cells, or PBMCs provided the cDNA or gDNA that served as material.

Per the germline V gene, CDR1 is MNHEY and CDR2 is SVGAGI. The CDR3 runs to 15 residues. With V trimmed by 10 bases and J by 3 bases, 10 bases remained unmatched. This chain connects TRBV6-5 to TRBJ2-3, with 10 bases lining up with TRBD1. The clonotype comes from a woman between 45 and 60 years old with acute or convalescent COVID-19. Sequenced: peripheral blood. CDR3 sequence reads: CATSPGQGRTDTQYF. The CDR3 DNA reads as TGTGCCACATCACCGGGACAGGGGAGAACAGATACGCAGTATTTT.